A single sample is the source of the 21 T cell receptor beta chains below, sequenced in a study of T-cell reconstitution after alpha-beta-depleted transplantation in children. Researchers prepared the TCRbeta library using unique molecular identifiers, the study reports. Each CDR3 protein is one row after TCRdb ran MiXCR on the PCR reads. This sample yields 130,000 to 150,000 distinct CDR3 sequences, of which 8.5% to 10% are seen a single time; around 18% belongs to the top ten. Sequences were derived from PBMCs, mostly from graft donor cells, sampled 180 days after TCRalphabeta/CD19-depleted stem cell transplant. The receptors here all came from a female patient aged 2 to 10 who had a stem cell transplant for congenital amegakaryocytic thrombocytopenia, so the T cells may come from the graft donor.

This rearrangement joins TRBV19 to TRBJ1-4; tentatively, D is TRBD1 (5 bases). The germline V gene encodes CDR1 LNHDA and CDR2 SQIVND (reference sequence). This CDR3 is built from 15 residues. V was cut by 3 bases and J by 10 bases, with 18 bases left in between. Written as DNA, the CDR3 is TGTGCCAGTAGTATTATGGCAGCGCCTACAGGAAAACTGTTTTTT. As protein: CASSIMAAPTGKLFF.

This clonotype was seen many times. This chain joins TRBV27 and TRBJ2-7; 11 bases fit TRBD1. This CDR3 is 13 amino acids long. Per germline, CDR1 MNHEY and CDR2 SMNVEV (reference sequence). The ends lost 7 bases at V and 6 bases at J; junction bases unmatched: 5. CDR3 protein: CASNSGTGGEQYF. In DNA form, the CDR3 reads TGTGCCAGCAATTCCGGGACAGGGGGCGAGCAGTACTTC.

A note on this clonotype: Possible read error: a much larger clone is one base away. The CDR3 is CACSLRSNTGELFF. CDR3 coding DNA: TGTGCCTGCAGTTTGAGGTCGAACACCGGGGAGCTGTTTTTT. This sequence joins TRBV12-3 or TRBV12-4 and TRBJ2-2; no clear D. This CDR3 is 14 amino acids long.

The sample holds many counts of this clonotype. The rearrangement links TRBV28 to TRBJ2-7; the D call may be TRBD1 or TRBD2 (7 bases each). The V end was cut by 5 bases, the J end by 0 bases, with 17 bases between. The germline CDR1 and CDR2 sequences are MDHEN and SYDVKM. The CDR3 is 16 residues long. The CDR3 DNA reads as TGTGCCAGCAGTCTCGCCGACAGGGACTACTCCTACGAGCAGTACTTC. Protein product: CASSLADRDYSYEQYF.

The chain has TRBV29-1 and TRBJ1-2; D call uncertain. The CDR3 has 13 residues. V dropped 7 bases and J dropped 0 bases, with 12 bases sitting between them. Germline CDR1 is SQVTM and CDR2 is ANQGSEA. CDR3 bases: TGCAGCGATGAGTTCGCCGCTAACTATGGCTACACCTTC. It yields the protein CSDEFAANYGYTF.

The chain links TRBV6-2 or TRBV6-3 to TRBJ2-3; weak D call: TRBD1 (5 bases). Trimming removed 0 bases at V and 5 bases at J, with 12 bases between. Germline assignment: CDR1 MNHEY and CDR2 SVGEGT. The CDR3 sequence is 15 residues long. The CDR3 loop reads CASSYSIGVRDTQYF. Written as DNA, the CDR3 is TGTGCCAGCAGTTACTCGATAGGGGTCAGAGATACGCAGTATTTT.

There are many counts of this clonotype. The chain carries TRBV20-1 and TRBJ2-7, with D uncertain. Trimming took off 1 base at V and 2 bases at J, with 9 bases between the two ends. Per the germline V gene, CDR1 is DFQATT and CDR2 is SNEGSKA (reference sequence). The CDR3 spans 13 residues. CDR3 sequence reads: CSARVGGAYEQYF. The CDR3 DNA is TGCAGTGCTAGAGTCGGCGGAGCCTACGAGCAGTACTTC.

This clonotype has ten or more counts. The chain is built from TRBV6-5 and TRBJ1-5; D is perhaps TRBD1 (6 bases). Germline CDR1 reads MNHEY; CDR2 reads SVGAGI. There are 15 residues in the CDR3. The V gene lost 4 bases and the J gene lost 13 bases, with 23 bases spanning the gap. The CDR3 sequence is CASSLGAGDSSTQHF. CDR3 coding DNA: TGTGCCAGCAGTTTGGGGGCAGGGGATTCGAGCACTCAGCATTTT.

This clonotype was seen many times. V gene TRBV5-8 combines with J gene TRBJ2-1, with D tentatively TRBD1 (6 bases). CDR1 and CDR2 (germline): SGHTS, YDEGEE. The CDR3 spans 14 residues. Between the trimmed V and J ends, which lost 4 bases and 5 bases, there was a span of 13 bases. For the CDR3, the DNA is TGTGCCAGCAGCCAGGGGCTGTACCACAATGAGCAGTTCTTC. It translates to CASSQGLYHNEQFF.

This clonotype appeared once. This chain joins TRBV4-1 and TRBJ2-2, with D unresolved. Trimming left V 0 bases short and J 2 bases short, with 13 bases between. Germline CDR1 reads MGHRA; CDR2 reads YSYEKL. This CDR3 has 17 residues. For the CDR3, the DNA is TGCGCCAGCAGCCAAGATCCTCCCGTAGCAAACACCGGGGAGCTGTTTTTT. It is translated as CASSQDPPVANTGELFF.

This clonotype was detected ten times or more. This rearrangement joins TRBV5-1 to TRBJ1-1; TRBD1 aligns across 8 bases. Germline lookup yields CDR1 SGHRS and CDR2 YFSETQ. V trimming: 3 bases; J trimming: 1 base; junction bases outside the gene matches: 2. The CDR3 consists of 14 residues. CDR3 nucleotide sequence: TGCGCCAGCAGCTCAGGGGGCCGGAACACTGAAGCTTTCTTT. Translated: CASSSGGRNTEAFF.

The genes are TRBV28 and TRBJ2-1, with D maybe TRBD2 (5 bases). Germline CDR1 and CDR2: MDHEN and SYDVKM. Deletions cut 5 bases from V and 10 bases from J, with 12 bases between. The CDR3 is made up of 12 amino acids. In DNA form, the CDR3 reads TGTGCCAGCAGTCCCCTACGGGAAGAGCAGTTCTTC. Encoded protein: CASSPLREEQFF.

This clonotype was picked up many times. The chain is built from TRBV20-1 and TRBJ2-1; D tentatively fits TRBD1 or TRBD2 (5 bases each). The germline gives CDR1 DFQATT, CDR2 SNEGSKA (reference sequence). This CDR3 comprises 15 residues. Trimming pared 0 bases from V and 9 bases from J, leaving 18 bases between. CDR3: CSARDRRRPGTEQFF. The CDR3 DNA reads as TGCAGTGCTAGAGATCGACGGAGGCCCGGGACTGAGCAGTTCTTC.

There are many counts of this clonotype. The rearrangement uses TRBV12-3 or TRBV12-4 and TRBJ1-3; D not certain. CDR3 length equals 15 residues. The V end lost 4 bases, the J end lost 0 bases, and 10 bases lay between the germline ends. CDR3 coding DNA: TGTGCCAGCAGTTCCTGGACGGACTCTGGAAACACCATATATTTT. Encoded protein: CASSSWTDSGNTIYF.

The chain is built from TRBV5-1 and TRBJ1-2; perhaps TRBD1 as D (5 bases). Germline V gene sequence: CDR1 SGHRS, CDR2 YFSETQ. The V gene lost 1 base and the J gene lost 3 bases, with 10 bases spanning the gap. This CDR3 comprises 14 residues. CDR3: CASSLSGAHYGYTF. CDR3 nucleotide sequence: TGCGCCAGCAGCTTGTCTGGGGCCCACTATGGCTACACCTTC. The whole variable domain, remainder taken from reference TRBV5-1 and TRBJ1-2, is KAGVTQTPRYLIKTRGQQVTLSCSPISGHRSVSWYQQTPGQGLQFLFEYFSETQRNKGNFPGRFSGRQFSNSRSEMNVSTLELGDSALYLCASSLSGAHYGYTFGSGTRLTVV.

This clonotype was found many times. This chain joins TRBV5-1 and TRBJ2-7; the D is unclear. V dropped 6 bases and J dropped 3 bases, with 16 bases sitting between them. Germline CDR1 reads SGHRS; CDR2 reads YFSETQ. CDR3 length: 14 amino acids. CDR3 protein: CASMLSDNHYEQYF. CDR3 in DNA: TGCGCCAGCATGTTGAGCGATAATCACTACGAGCAGTACTTC.

Details on this clonotype: One end of the junction fails to match germline, which may point to a read error. The chain has TRBV20-1 and TRBJ1-1, with 7 bases that match TRBD1. The CDR3 covers 13 residues. CDR1 is DFQATT and CDR2 is SNEGSKA in the germline V gene (reference sequence). The CDR3 region has the DNA TGCAGTGCTACAGTACAGGGGAACACTGAAGCTTTGTTT. Translating gives CSATVQGNTEALF.

This clonotype was recorded many times. The chain has TRBV5-6 and TRBJ1-4; maybe TRBD1 (5 bases). CDR1 and CDR2 from the germline V gene are SGHDT and YYEEEE. The CDR3 length is 13 residues. V was cut by 4 bases and J by 5 bases, with 9 bases left in between. For the CDR3, the DNA is TGTGCCAGCAGCCAGGGACCAAATGAAAAACTGTTTTTT. It specifies CASSQGPNEKLFF.

This clonotype was recorded many times. The rearrangement uses TRBV12-3 or TRBV12-4 and TRBJ2-7, with a possible D match to TRBD1 (6 bases). CDR3 length: 15 amino acids. Trimming removed 7 bases from V and 0 bases from J, with 16 bases in between. The CDR3 sequence: CASTPPAGASYEQYF. CDR3 coding DNA: TGTGCCAGCACTCCCCCCGCAGGGGCCTCCTACGAGCAGTACTTC.

The chain recombines TRBV5-1 with TRBJ2-5; 7 bases map to TRBD2. CDR1 is SGHRS, CDR2 YFSETQ, per germline. The CDR3 spans 17 residues. V lost 4 bases to trimming and J lost 5 bases; unmatched junction nucleotides: 17. The CDR3 DNA reads as TGCGCCAGCAGCCACGTGGACCCGACTAGCTTAGTCGAGACCCAGTACTTC. This gives the protein CASSHVDPTSLVETQYF.

This clonotype was counted a few times. V is TRBV20-1 and J is TRBJ1-5; tentatively, D is TRBD1 (5 bases). V lost 3 bases and J lost 2, with 5 bases in between. Per the germline V gene, CDR1 is DFQATT and CDR2 is SNEGSKA (reference sequence). This CDR3 comprises 12 residues. The CDR3 DNA reads as TGCAGTGCTAGCAGGGGCAATCAGCCCCAGCATTTT. Protein: CSASRGNQPQHF.